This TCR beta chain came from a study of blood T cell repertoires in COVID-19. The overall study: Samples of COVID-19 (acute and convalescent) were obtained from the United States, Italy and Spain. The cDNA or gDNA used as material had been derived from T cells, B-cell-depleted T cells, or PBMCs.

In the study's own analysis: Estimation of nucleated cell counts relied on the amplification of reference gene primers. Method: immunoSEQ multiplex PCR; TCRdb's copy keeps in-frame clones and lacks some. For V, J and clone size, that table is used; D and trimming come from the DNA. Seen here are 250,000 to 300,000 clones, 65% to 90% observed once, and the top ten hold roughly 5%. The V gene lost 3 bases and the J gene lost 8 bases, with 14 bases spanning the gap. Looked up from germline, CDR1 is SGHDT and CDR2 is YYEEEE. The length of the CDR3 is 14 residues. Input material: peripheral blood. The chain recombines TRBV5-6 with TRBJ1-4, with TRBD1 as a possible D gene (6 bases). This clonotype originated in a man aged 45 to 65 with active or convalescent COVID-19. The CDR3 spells CASSSRDNREKLFF. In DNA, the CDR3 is TGTGCCAGCAGCTCCCGGGACAACAGGGAAAAACTGTTTTTT.